One sample yielded the 31 T cell receptor beta chains listed below, sequenced in a study of blood T cells in healthy people across ages. The authors ran a second PCR of about 6 to 12 cycles using a sample-barcoded 5' primer and a J-beta primer mix. TCRdb fed the 5' RACE reads into MiXCR, producing one record per CDR3 protein. This sample carries over 600,000 distinct CDR3 sequences, 40% to 45% of them seen once, and the ten largest clones take approximately 29%. Sequencing was carried out using blood. These receptors originate from a man older than 75 in good health.

The gene calls are TRBV7-2 and TRBJ2-5; no clear D. Trimming took off 2 bases at V and 2 bases at J, with 6 bases between the two ends. The CDR3 consists of 13 residues. Germline V lookup: CDR1 SGHTA, CDR2 FQGNSA. Here the CDR3 reads CASSLCEQETQYF. The CDR3 region has the DNA TGTGCCAGCAGCTTATGTGAGCAAGAGACCCAGTACTTC.

This rearrangement joins TRBV20-1 to TRBJ2-1; 14 bases are shared with TRBD2. Germline loops: CDR1 DFQATT, CDR2 SNEGSKA (reference sequence). V shed 3 bases, J shed 6 bases, and the junction held 16 bases outside the gene matches. The CDR3 is made up of 19 amino acids. The CDR3 nucleotides read TGCAGTGCTAGGGACCCGGGACTAGCGGGAGTGGGGGGCTCCAATGAGCAGTTCTTC. This codes for CSARDPGLAGVGGSNEQFF.

This clonotype came up once. The V call is TRBV9, the J call TRBJ2-3; TRBD2 matches 9 bases. The germline CDR1 and CDR2 sequences are SGDLS and YYNGEE. CDR3 length equals 16 residues. V lost 3 bases to trimming and J lost 2 bases; unmatched junction nucleotides: 7. CDR3 protein: CASSARLAENTDTQYF. CDR3 nucleotides: TGTGCCAGCAGCGCCAGACTAGCGGAGAACACAGATACGCAGTATTTT.

This clonotype has a handful of counts. The chain employs TRBV27 and TRBJ2-5; weak D call: TRBD2 (7 bases). CDR3 length: 19 amino acids. V lost 8 bases and J 11 bases, leaving 39 bases between the germline ends. Germline CDR1 is MNHEY and CDR2 is SMNVEV (reference sequence). The DNA of the CDR3 is TGTGCCAGCGGGATTCGAGGGGGGGGCGCGCGGACGAGCACAAGGGAGCAGTACTTC. Encoded protein: CASGIRGGGARTSTREQYF.

A single count supports this clonotype. V gene TRBV6-1 combines with J gene TRBJ2-7, with 12 bases fitting TRBD1. The CDR3 contains 18 residues. Per the germline V gene, CDR1 is MNHNS and CDR2 is SASEGT. V was clipped by 2 bases and J by 5 bases; unmatched bases: 13. The CDR3 DNA follows: TGTGCCAGCAGTGAACTCCTATTTACCGGGACAGGGGGCAACGAGCAGTACTTC. Amino acids: CASSELLFTGTGGNEQYF.

The CDR3 coding sequence is TGCAGTGCGGTGGGGGGGAACACCGGGGAGCTGTTTTTT. It encodes CSAVGGNTGELFF. The genes are TRBV20-1 and TRBJ2-2, with D possibly TRBD2 on 6 matching bases. Germline loops: CDR1 DFQATT, CDR2 SNEGSKA (reference sequence). Trimming removed 6 bases from V and 1 base from J, with 9 bases in between. CDR3 length: 13 amino acids.

The gene calls are TRBV7-2 and TRBJ2-3, with a possible D match to TRBD2 (6 bases). The germline V gene encodes CDR1 SGHTA and CDR2 FQGNSA. The CDR3 has 15 amino acids. Trimming shortened V by 5 bases and J by 5 bases, and 17 bases separated the two germline ends. The CDR3 DNA reads as TGTGCCAGCAGCCGTAGGGTGGGAGCGGGAGATACGCAGTATTTT. It specifies CASSRRVGAGDTQYF.

V and J are TRBV7-2 and TRBJ2-3; the match to TRBD2 covers 8 bases. V lost 1 base, J lost 0 bases, and 3 bases stayed unmatched. Per germline, CDR1 SGHTA and CDR2 FQGNSA. The CDR3 covers 16 residues. CDR3 nucleotides: TGTGCCAGCAGCTTAGAACCGGGGGGGAGCACAGATACGCAGTATTTT. Its protein product is CASSLEPGGSTDTQYF.

This clonotype was observed at least ten times. The J gene is TRBJ2-7, the V gene TRBV25-1, with D possibly TRBD2 on 5 matching bases. With 4 bases removed from V and 3 bases from J, the gap between germline ends came to 13 bases. The CDR3 runs 14 residues. Germline loops: CDR1 MGHDK, CDR2 SYGVNS. CDR3 loop: CASSVPSGGYEQYF. CDR3 DNA sequence: TGTGCCAGCAGTGTCCCCAGCGGAGGCTACGAGCAGTACTTC.

Ten or more counts support this clonotype. The chain employs TRBV7-9 and TRBJ1-5, with 7 bases matching TRBD1. The germline V gene encodes CDR1 SEHNR and CDR2 FQNEAQ (reference sequence). Trimming at V came to 5 bases and at J to 0 bases, leaving 4 bases not matched to a gene. The CDR3 spans 15 residues. The CDR3 nucleotides are TGTGCCAGCAGCCCTAGGGGGCTTAGCAATCAGCCCCAGCATTTT. Its translation: CASSPRGLSNQPQHF.

The rearrangement uses TRBV6-2 or TRBV6-3 and TRBJ2-7; D might be TRBD2 (5 bases). Trimming left V 7 bases short and J 0 bases short, with 13 bases between. CDR1 and CDR2 from the germline V gene are MNHEY and SVGEGT. This CDR3 comprises 14 residues. CDR3 amino acids: CASTLDSSSYEQYF. The CDR3 DNA reads TGTGCCAGCACCCTGGACTCGAGCTCCTACGAGCAGTACTTC.

About this clonotype: A much larger clone lies one base from this, so it may be a read error. The rearrangement joins TRBV10-3 to TRBJ2-1; D not certain. The DNA end favors TRBJ2-7, so the J call may be wrong. The CDR3 runs to 14 residues. Germline CDR1 reads ENHRY; CDR2 reads SYGVKD. The CDR3 nucleotides read TGTGCCATCATGAGGACGGGCTCCTACAATGAGCAGTACTTC. This gives the protein CAIMRTGSYNEQYF.

The rearrangement links TRBV6-2 or TRBV6-3 to TRBJ1-2, with 8 positions matching TRBD1. The CDR3 is made up of 18 amino acids. Germline values: CDR1 MNHEY, CDR2 SVGEGT. V lost 5 bases and J lost 2; bases outside the gene matches: 16. This CDR3 reads CASSPRSGGRVRNYGYTF. DNA for the CDR3: TGTGCCAGCAGTCCCCGGTCAGGGGGCAGAGTTCGGAACTATGGCTACACCTTC.

This clonotype was observed a handful of times. The DNA for the CDR3 is TGCAGTGCTAGAGGGTATGAGGAAAGGGAGACCCAGTACTTC. Protein product: CSARGYEERETQYF. V and J are TRBV20-1 and TRBJ2-5; D call uncertain. Germline CDR1 is DFQATT and CDR2 is SNEGSKA (reference sequence). Trimming cost V 1 base and J 5 bases, with 14 bases left between them. The CDR3 sequence is 14 residues long.

This chain connects TRBV27 to TRBJ2-7; the match to TRBD2 covers 7 bases. Germline CDR1 is MNHEY and CDR2 is SMNVEV (reference sequence). This CDR3 has 17 amino acids. The V segment lost 4 bases and the J segment 0 bases; nucleotides outside the gene matches: 12. The CDR3 loop is CASSSPSSGRSSYEQYF. The CDR3 DNA reads TGTGCCAGCAGTTCACCTTCTAGCGGAAGGAGCTCCTACGAGCAGTACTTC.

The V gene is TRBV10-1, the J gene TRBJ2-7; D is unresolved. The CDR3 consists of 15 residues. Germline V gene data show CDR1 as WNHNN and CDR2 as SYGVQD (reference sequence). V lost 3 bases and J lost 2, with 14 bases in between. CDR3 nucleotide sequence: TGCGCCAGCAGTGACCGGGTCAGTGGAACCTACGAGCAGTACTTC. This sequence encodes CASSDRVSGTYEQYF.

Worth noting for this clonotype: Its ends do not fully match the called genes, so a read error is possible. The rearrangement uses TRBV5-5 and TRBJ2-3; 12 positions agree with TRBD1. CDR1 and CDR2 (germline): SGHKS, YYEKEE (reference sequence). The CDR3 contains 15 residues. CDR3 region: CATSGGTGGSDTQYF. CDR3 nucleotide sequence: TGCGCCACCTCTGGGGGGACAGGGGGCTCAGATACGCAGTATTTT.

This chain joins TRBV14 and TRBJ2-1, with 9 positions matching TRBD2. V shed 1 base, J shed 9 bases, and the junction held 4 bases outside the gene matches. The germline V gene has CDR1 SGHDN and CDR2 FVKESK. The CDR3 extends over 14 amino acids. CDR3 sequence reads: CASSQGRTSVEQFF. The CDR3 DNA reads as TGTGCCAGCAGCCAAGGGAGGACTAGCGTTGAGCAGTTCTTC.

The chain uses TRBV28 and TRBJ1-5, with D perhaps TRBD1 (5 bases). The CDR3 loop spans 15 amino acids. Germline loops: CDR1 MDHEN, CDR2 SYDVKM. Trimming took off 8 bases at V and 4 bases at J, with 18 bases between the two ends. CDR3 residues: CASDTGAWGNQPQHF. CDR3 coding DNA: TGTGCCAGCGATACTGGGGCCTGGGGGAATCAGCCCCAGCATTTT.

The chain employs TRBV6-2 or TRBV6-3 and TRBJ2-4; D is unclear. The J call may be faulty, since TRBJ2-7 better matches the DNA end. Germline assignment: CDR1 MNHEY and CDR2 SVGEGT. The CDR3 is 12 residues long. Written as DNA, the CDR3 is TGTGCCAGCAGTCGGAACCGTTACGAGCAGTACTTC. It encodes CASSRNRYEQYF.

This sequence joins TRBV19 and TRBJ2-5; the match to TRBD1 covers 12 bases. The end of the DNA fits TRBJ2-7 better, so the J call may be wrong. Germline V gene sequence: CDR1 LNHDA, CDR2 SQIVND (reference sequence). The CDR3 loop spans 20 amino acids. CDR3 in amino acids: CASSARPGTGGGTLRGEQYF. The CDR3 coding sequence is TGTGCCAGTAGTGCGCGCCCCGGGACAGGGGGCGGAACCCTCCGAGGCGAGCAGTACTTC.

Here the CDR3 DNA reads TGTGCCAGCAGCTCCCCGACTAGCGGGGGGGCCAATGAGCAGTTCTTC. As protein: CASSSPTSGGANEQFF. This chain uses TRBV7-2 with TRBJ2-1, with TRBD2 matching 14 bases. V was pared by 4 bases and J by 6 bases, with 5 bases of the junction left unmatched. The CDR3 is made up of 16 amino acids. The germline V gene has CDR1 SGHTA and CDR2 FQGNSA.

The CDR3 DNA sequence: TGTGCCAGCAGTTTAGGGAGCAGAAGCAATCAGCCCCAGCATTTT. Its translation is CASSLGSRSNQPQHF. This sequence joins TRBV28 and TRBJ1-5; no reliable D call. Trimming left V 2 bases short and J 1 base short, with 9 bases between. The V gene's germline CDR1 is MDHEN and CDR2 SYDVKM. The CDR3 is made up of 15 amino acids.

The chain links TRBV20-1 to TRBJ2-7, with D uncertain. The DNA matches TRBJ2-4 better at its end, which makes the J call doubtful. Germline CDR1 and CDR2: DFQATT and SNEGSKA (reference sequence). This CDR3 region has 16 residues. CDR3 sequence: CSAISIGALAKNIQYF. In DNA form, the CDR3 reads TGCAGTGCTATCTCTATAGGAGCCTTAGCCAAAAACATTCAGTACTTC.

The chain is built from TRBV7-2 and TRBJ2-2; TRBD2 agrees at 12 bases. CDR1 and CDR2 from the germline V gene are SGHTA and FQGNSA. Trimming removed 2 bases from V and 3 bases from J; junction bases left unmatched: 10. This CDR3 is built from 19 residues. The CDR3 DNA is TGTGCCAGCAGCTTACTAGGACTAGCGGGAACCTGGGACACCGGGGAGCTGTTTTTT. This sequence encodes CASSLLGLAGTWDTGELFF.

With regard to this clonotype: The junction departs from germline at one end; a sequencing error may be responsible. This sequence joins TRBV5-8 and TRBJ2-3, with 11 bases identical to TRBD1. Germline-derived CDR1 and CDR2 are SGHTS and YDEGEE. The CDR3 consists of 17 residues. CDR3 nucleotide sequence: TGTGCCAGCAGCTTGGACCCGGGACAGGGGGGTACAGAGACGCAGTATTTT. It specifies CASSLDPGQGGTETQYF.

This clonotype has only a few counts. The chain links TRBV12-3 or TRBV12-4 to TRBJ2-7; D could derive from TRBD1 or TRBD2 (6 bases each). Trimming removed 2 bases from V and 5 bases from J, with 13 bases in between. The CDR3 has 14 amino acids. CDR3: CASSLRGERDEQYF. The CDR3 DNA reads TGTGCCAGCAGTTTAAGGGGGGAAAGGGACGAGCAGTACTTC.

This clonotype has just a few counts. The chain employs TRBV28 and TRBJ2-7; perhaps TRBD2 as D (5 bases). V dropped 3 bases and J dropped 3 bases, with 15 bases sitting between them. Looked up from germline, CDR1 is MDHEN and CDR2 is SYDVKM. The CDR3 consists of 15 residues. CDR3 sequence reads: CASSFRSPSSYEQYF. In DNA, the CDR3 is TGTGCCAGCAGTTTCCGAAGCCCTAGCAGCTACGAGCAGTACTTC.

V usage is TRBV5-1 and J usage is TRBJ2-7; either TRBD1 or TRBD2 may supply D (5 bases each). V was cut by 0 bases and J by 8 bases, with 12 bases left in between. The CDR3 sequence is 13 residues long. Germline assignment: CDR1 SGHRS and CDR2 YFSETQ. This chain's CDR3 is CASSLVRGCQQYF. Here the CDR3 DNA reads TGCGCCAGCAGCTTGGTACGGGGCTGCCAGCAGTACTTC.

This clonotype was counted only a few times. Being one base from a much bigger clone, this may be a read error. The V call is TRBV29-1, the J call TRBJ2-5, with D possibly matching TRBD2 (5 bases). Trimming shortened V by 7 bases and J by 7 bases, and 13 bases separated the two germline ends. Germline V gene data show CDR1 as SQVTM and CDR2 as ANQGSEA. The CDR3 is made up of 11 amino acids. CDR3 in amino acids: CSGARGGTQYF. The CDR3 nucleotides are TGCAGCGGTGCACGGGGTGGGACCCAGTACTTC.

About this clonotype: One end of the junction is discordant with germline, which a read error may explain. The gene calls are TRBV4-2 and TRBJ2-3; D perhaps matches TRBD2 (5 bases). The CDR3 contains 17 residues. From germline, CDR1 is LGHNA and CDR2 YNFKEQ. The CDR3 DNA sequence: TGCGCCAGCAGCCAGAGAACTTGGACTCGCGGCACAGATACGCAGTATTTT. Its translation: CASSQRTWTRGTDTQYF.